This T cell receptor beta chain was obtained from a study of T-cell memory formation after mild COVID-19. The CDR3 has 17 residues. CDR1 and CDR2 (germline): SEHNR, FQNEAQ (reference sequence). V was trimmed by 3 bases and J by 3 bases, leaving 20 bases between them. After 5'RACE with constant-segment primers, TCR alpha and TCR beta cDNA libraries carrying sample barcodes and UMIs were obtained. TCRdb ran MiXCR on the 5' RACE reads and lists one entry per CDR3 protein. This sample has about 360,000 distinct CDR3 sequences, with 13% to 15% found just once. This sequence was found in a man younger than 30 who had mild COVID-19 (a few samples of this study predate the infection). Cell type and time point are not known. The chain carries TRBV7-9 and TRBJ1-1, with a possible D match to TRBD1 (5 bases). Sequencing was done on a sample of PBMCs or a T cell subset sorted from them (not recorded which). The CDR3 coding sequence is TGTGCCAGCAGCTTGAGGGGATGGCCCCTCCGGGACACTGAAGCTTTCTTT. As protein: CASSLRGWPLRDTEAFF.